This T cell receptor beta chain was obtained from a study of molecular identifiers for immune sequencing clone quantification. This clonotype was detected ten times or more. Previously described methods and listed TCR primers produced bulk TCR libraries. TCRdb re-called the PCR reads with MiXCR, one entry per CDR3 protein. The sample consists of about 320,000 distinct CDR3 sequences, roughly a fifth of them appearing once. CDR1 and CDR2 from the germline V gene are SNHLY and FYNNEI. The CDR3 loop spans 15 amino acids. V lost 10 bases, J lost 3 bases, and 22 bases lay in between. This clonotype originated in a human donor in good health. Some libraries in this study had Jurkat cell RNA spiked in. The sample consisted of naive CD8+ T cells from blood, with Jurkat cell RNA spiked in. Documented subset: FACS-sorted CD8+CD4-CCR7+CD45RA+ naive T cells. V and J are TRBV2 and TRBJ2-7; weak D call: TRBD2 (5 bases). CDR3 protein: CATTSGNQPLYEQYF. CDR3 coding DNA: TGTGCCACCACGTCGGGGAACCAACCCCTCTACGAGCAGTACTTC.